This TCR beta chain derives from a study of blood T cell repertoires in COVID-19. At the level of the study: Acute and convalescent COVID-19 samples came from the United States, Italy and Spain. PBMCs, B-cell-depleted T cells, or T cells were the source of the cDNA or gDNA that made up the material.

As processed by the authors: Researchers report that nucleated cell counts were estimated from reference gene primer amplification. The method was immunoSEQ multiplex PCR; TCRdb's version includes in-frame clones alone and lacks a portion of them. V, J and clone size reflect that table, while D and trimming were determined from the DNA. Of about 160,000 clones listed, about 85% are singletons. In germline, CDR1 is SGHAT, CDR2 FQNNGV. Between the trimmed V and J ends, which lost 5 bases and 4 bases, there was a span of 17 bases. The CDR3 covers 15 residues. Seattle's cohort entered during active infection and was followed longitudinally.

The receptor was isolated from a man older than 75 with COVID-19, enrolled during active disease. J is TRBJ2-5 and V is TRBV11-2; D might be TRBD2 (5 bases). Sequencing was carried out using peripheral blood. The CDR3 DNA sequence: TGTGCCAGCAGCCGATCATTCGGGATGTTAGAGACCCAGTACTTC. Its protein is CASSRSFGMLETQYF.